This T cell receptor beta chain was sequenced in a study of shared clonotypes between healthy human individuals. As for this clone: Its target is not known.

Terminally differentiated effector memory CD45RA+ cells were excluded by CCR7 positive selection of CD45RO-negative cells. Repertoires were generated with immunoSEQ multiplex PCR, while TCRdb's copy carries only in-frame clones and drops some. The sample includes around 2,000,000 clones, under 95% of them seen just once. General study results and limits: Only blood underwent sampling, and tissue repertoires likely differ. Across subsets, estimated richness was generally greater for naive than for memory populations.

Sequencing was performed on naive CD8+ T cells from PBMCs. The receptor was isolated from a man aged 18 to 29 in good health. Some clones in this sample may be carry-over from other donors' samples.

The CDR3 DNA reads as TGTGCCAGCAGTGAAGGCCAGGGGGCACTGAACACTGAAGCTTTCTTT. Encoded protein: CASSEGQGALNTEAFF. V is TRBV6-1 and J is TRBJ1-1; 8 bases fit TRBD1. Germline trimming cut 1 base from V and 0 bases from J; bases unmatched to any gene: 4. CDR1 and CDR2 (germline): MNHNS, SASEGT. The CDR3 consists of 16 residues.